These T cell receptor beta chains were read from a single sample in a study of intratumoral heterogeneity in liver cancer. Measured with immunoSEQ multiplex PCR; TCRdb has only the in-frame clones, and not every one. Found here are 5,500 to 7,500 clones, about 64% of them singletons; the top ten hold approximately 23%. Source: tumor-adjacent normal tissue, taken before any cancer treatment. The source of these receptors is a man between 65 and 79 years old with hepatocellular carcinoma. CDR3s include the opening cysteine and the closing phenylalanine or tryptophan. A D gene is named only where the DNA matches it firmly. Size tells how often a clone was seen (once, few, many) or the class of an expanded clone, and some rows leave it out.

d_call: TRBD1; j_call: TRBJ1-6; clone_size: large; v_call: TRBV6-1; cdr3_nt: TGTGCCAGCAGTGAATTGGTAGGGACAGAAAATTCACCCCTCCACTTT; cdr3_aa: CASSELVGTENSPLHF
d_call: NA; j_call: TRBJ1-5; clone_size: NA; v_call: TRBV20-1; cdr3_nt: TGCAGTGCTAGTCCGGCCGTTATTAGCAATCAGCCCCAGCATTTT; cdr3_aa: CSASPAVISNQPQHF
d_call: NA; j_call: TRBJ2-7; clone_size: NA; v_call: TRBV4-1; cdr3_nt: TGCGCCAGCAGCCAATGGGGATACGAGCAGTACTTC; cdr3_aa: CASSQWGYEQYF
d_call: TRBD1; j_call: TRBJ1-2; clone_size: NA; v_call: TRBV4-2; cdr3_nt: TGTGCCAGCAGCCAAACTGCGGGACAGGGGGCGCGAGGCACCTTC; cdr3_aa: CASSQTAGQGARGTF
d_call: NA; j_call: TRBJ2-7; clone_size: few; v_call: TRBV5-1; cdr3_nt: TGCGCCAGCAGCTTGGTGGGGGGGGCCCCCGAGCAGTACTTC; cdr3_aa: CASSLVGGAPEQYF
d_call: NA; j_call: TRBJ1-4; clone_size: NA; v_call: TRBV4-2; cdr3_nt: TGTGCCAGCAGCCCAGAAGCAACTAATGAAAAACTGTTTTTT; cdr3_aa: CASSPEATNEKLFF
d_call: NA; j_call: TRBJ1-1; clone_size: NA; v_call: TRBV25-1; cdr3_nt: TGTGCCAGCAGTGAATGGGGCACTGAAGCTTTCTTT; cdr3_aa: CASSEWGTEAFF
d_call: NA; j_call: TRBJ2-5; clone_size: NA; v_call: TRBV4-2; cdr3_nt: TGTGCCAGCAGCCAAGACCCGGGGGTCGATTGGGAGACCCAGTACTTC; cdr3_aa: CASSQDPGVDWETQYF
d_call: NA; j_call: TRBJ2-1; clone_size: NA; v_call: TRBV7-9; cdr3_nt: TGTGCCAGCAGCTTAGCCCAGGGGAATGAGCAGTTCTTC; cdr3_aa: CASSLAQGNEQFF
d_call: TRBD1; j_call: TRBJ2-7; clone_size: NA; v_call: TRBV19; cdr3_nt: TGTGCCAGTAGTCCGCCGGGACAGGGGGGCCCCTACGAGCAGTACTTC; cdr3_aa: CASSPPGQGGPYEQYF
d_call: TRBD1; j_call: TRBJ1-4; clone_size: once; v_call: TRBV3-1/TRBV3-2; cdr3_nt: TGTGCCAGCAGCCAAGGGACAGGCGGGCTTGAAAAACTGTTTTTT; cdr3_aa: CASSQGTGGLEKLFF
d_call: NA; j_call: TRBJ1-5; clone_size: few; v_call: TRBV10-2; cdr3_nt: TGCGCCAGCAGTGAGAGGACGGTCAATCAGCCCCAGCATTTT; cdr3_aa: CASSERTVNQPQHF
d_call: NA; j_call: TRBJ2-5; clone_size: few; v_call: TRBV7-8; cdr3_nt: TGTGCCAGCAGCTTAACGGGCGACCAAGAGACCCAGTACTTC; cdr3_aa: CASSLTGDQETQYF
d_call: NA; j_call: TRBJ2-3; clone_size: NA; v_call: TRBV5-4; cdr3_nt: TGTGCCAGCAGCTACCCCGGGACTGCTAGCACAGATACGCAGTATTTT; cdr3_aa: CASSYPGTASTDTQYF
d_call: TRBD1; j_call: TRBJ1-1; clone_size: few; v_call: TRBV4-2; cdr3_nt: TGTGCCAGCAGCCTTAGGACAGGGGGTGCCGAAGCTTTCTTT; cdr3_aa: CASSLRTGGAEAFF
d_call: TRBD1; j_call: TRBJ2-5; clone_size: NA; v_call: TRBV6-5; cdr3_nt: TGTGCCAGCAGTAGGACAGGGAATGGGCAAGAGACCCAGTACTTC; cdr3_aa: CASSRTGNGQETQYF
d_call: NA; j_call: TRBJ2-5; clone_size: large; v_call: TRBV3-1/TRBV3-2; cdr3_nt: TGTGCCAGCAGCCTACTAGTCCCCACCGGGGAGACCCAGTACTTC; cdr3_aa: CASSLLVPTGETQYF
d_call: TRBD1; j_call: TRBJ2-7; clone_size: once; v_call: TRBV6-6; cdr3_nt: TGTGCCAGCAGTCCCGTTACAGGGGGAAACTCCTACGAGCAGTACTTC; cdr3_aa: CASSPVTGGNSYEQYF
d_call: NA; j_call: TRBJ1-1; clone_size: few; v_call: TRBV30; cdr3_nt: TGTGCCTGGAACTGGTGGGGGAACACTGAAGCTTTCTTT; cdr3_aa: CAWNWWGNTEAFF
d_call: NA; j_call: TRBJ2-5; clone_size: NA; v_call: TRBV19; cdr3_nt: TGTGCCAGTAGTATTTCCGGCCCCCAGCGGGAGACCCAGTACTTC; cdr3_aa: CASSISGPQRETQYF
d_call: TRBD2; j_call: TRBJ2-3; clone_size: NA; v_call: TRBV7-6; cdr3_nt: TGTGCCAGCAGCTTAGCTGACGGGGGGGGAGATACGCAGTATTTT; cdr3_aa: CASSLADGGGDTQYF
d_call: TRBD1; j_call: TRBJ2-1; clone_size: once; v_call: TRBV7-8; cdr3_nt: TGTGCCAGCAGCTTAATCATTCCCGGGACAGGGCTTGGCAATGAGCAGTTCTTC; cdr3_aa: CASSLIIPGTGLGNEQFF
d_call: TRBD1; j_call: TRBJ1-1; clone_size: NA; v_call: TRBV6-5; cdr3_nt: TGTGCCAGCAGTTCCGGACAGGGGCAACGATCGTCTGAAGCTTTCTTT; cdr3_aa: CASSSGQGQRSSEAFF
d_call: NA; j_call: TRBJ1-1; clone_size: NA; v_call: TRBV19; cdr3_nt: TGTGCCAGTAGACTGAAACTGAACACTGAAGCTTTCTTT; cdr3_aa: CASRLKLNTEAFF
d_call: TRBD1; j_call: TRBJ1-6; clone_size: NA; v_call: TRBV18; cdr3_nt: TGTGCCAGCTCACCCGACAGGGGGAGCTCCTATAATTCACCCCTCCACTTT; cdr3_aa: CASSPDRGSSYNSPLHF
d_call: NA; j_call: TRBJ2-1; clone_size: NA; v_call: TRBV6-6; cdr3_nt: TGTGCCAGCACCCCTAATGATCGGGTCCACAATGAGCAGTTCTTC; cdr3_aa: CASTPNDRVHNEQFF
d_call: NA; j_call: TRBJ1-1; clone_size: NA; v_call: TRBV29-1; cdr3_nt: TGCAGCGTTAAATCAGGGGAAATGAACACTGAAGCTTTCTTT; cdr3_aa: CSVKSGEMNTEAFF
d_call: NA; j_call: TRBJ2-7; clone_size: NA; v_call: TRBV12-3/TRBV12-4; cdr3_nt: TGTGCCAGCAGTTTCAGTCTTTCCTACGAGCAGTACTTC; cdr3_aa: CASSFSLSYEQYF
d_call: NA; j_call: TRBJ1-2; clone_size: NA; v_call: TRBV5-1; cdr3_nt: TGCGCCAGCAGCTTGAATTTATCTGGGGGTGAAGGCTACACCTTC; cdr3_aa: CASSLNLSGGEGYTF
d_call: TRBD1; j_call: TRBJ1-2; clone_size: NA; v_call: TRBV6-5; cdr3_nt: TGTGCCAGCAGTTACTCGCTAGGGGGCGGCTGGTATGGCTACACCTTC; cdr3_aa: CASSYSLGGGWYGYTF
d_call: NA; j_call: TRBJ2-5; clone_size: NA; v_call: TRBV19; cdr3_nt: TGTGCCAGTAGTACCCGGGACCCTAATCAAGAGACCCAGTACTTC; cdr3_aa: CASSTRDPNQETQYF
d_call: TRBD1; j_call: TRBJ2-1; clone_size: NA; v_call: TRBV5-4; cdr3_nt: TGTGCCAGCAGCTCAGGACAGGGGGAGCGGAGCTCCTACAATGAGCAGTTCTTC; cdr3_aa: CASSSGQGERSSYNEQFF
d_call: NA; j_call: TRBJ1-1; clone_size: NA; v_call: TRBV6-4; cdr3_nt: TGTGCCAGCAGTGACGCCCGGGGTGAAGCTTTCTTT; cdr3_aa: CASSDARGEAFF
d_call: NA; j_call: TRBJ2-5; clone_size: NA; v_call: TRBV21-1; cdr3_nt: TGTGCCAGCAGCGGGGGGACGGGACGGTGGTTCCAAGAGACCCAGTACTTC; cdr3_aa: CASSGGTGRWFQETQYF
d_call: TRBD1; j_call: TRBJ2-3; clone_size: NA; v_call: TRBV25-1; cdr3_nt: TGTGCCAGCAGCCGGGGGGACAGGGAAGTGGATACGCAGTATTTT; cdr3_aa: CASSRGDREVDTQYF
d_call: NA; j_call: TRBJ1-1; clone_size: once; v_call: TRBV15; cdr3_nt: TGTGCCACCAGGGCCATGGGAGCCGCTGAAGCTTTCTTT; cdr3_aa: CATRAMGAAEAFF
d_call: NA; j_call: TRBJ2-2; clone_size: large; v_call: TRBV28; cdr3_nt: TGTGCCAGCAGTTTATTTCGGTACACCGGGGAGCTGTTTTTT; cdr3_aa: CASSLFRYTGELFF
d_call: TRBD1; j_call: TRBJ2-1; clone_size: medium-sized; v_call: TRBV4-1; cdr3_nt: TGCGCCAGCAGCAGTACAGGGGCGGTTGAGCAGTTCTTC; cdr3_aa: CASSSTGAVEQFF
d_call: TRBD1; j_call: TRBJ2-7; clone_size: few; v_call: TRBV5-6; cdr3_nt: TGTGCCAGCAGCTTCCCTGGACAGGGGGCTTGGGAGCAGTACTTC; cdr3_aa: CASSFPGQGAWEQYF
d_call: NA; j_call: TRBJ2-2; clone_size: NA; v_call: TRBV12-3/TRBV12-4; cdr3_nt: TGTGCCAGCCGCGGCCGTGTCGGGGGGGAGCTGTTTTTT; cdr3_aa: CASRGRVGGELFF
d_call: NA; j_call: TRBJ1-1; clone_size: NA; v_call: TRBV29-1; cdr3_nt: TGCAGCTCTAAATTTGGGACTGAAGCTTTCTTT; cdr3_aa: CSSKFGTEAFF
d_call: NA; j_call: TRBJ2-7; clone_size: NA; v_call: TRBV28; cdr3_nt: TGTGCCAGCAGTTTGGGGGTGGGCGAGCAGTACTTC; cdr3_aa: CASSLGVGEQYF
d_call: NA; j_call: TRBJ2-2; clone_size: medium-sized; v_call: TRBV7-3; cdr3_nt: TGTGCCAGCAGCTTATTCCAGGGAAACACCGGGGAGCTGTTTTTT; cdr3_aa: CASSLFQGNTGELFF
d_call: NA; j_call: TRBJ1-5; clone_size: medium-sized; v_call: TRBV2; cdr3_nt: TGTGCCAGCAGTACAGGTCAGGGGTATCAGCCCCAGCATTTT; cdr3_aa: CASSTGQGYQPQHF
d_call: NA; j_call: TRBJ2-2; clone_size: few; v_call: TRBV19; cdr3_nt: TGTGCCAGTAGTATCCTGGAGCGCACCGGGGAGCTGTTTTTT; cdr3_aa: CASSILERTGELFF
d_call: TRBD1; j_call: TRBJ1-1; clone_size: few; v_call: TRBV9; cdr3_nt: TGTGCCAGCAGCGTAGACAGGGGGCGCCGGGCTTTCTTT; cdr3_aa: CASSVDRGRRAFF
d_call: NA; j_call: TRBJ1-5; clone_size: NA; v_call: TRBV5-8; cdr3_nt: TGTGCCAGCAGCTTGGCCCCAGGGAGCGGCGGGAGCAATCAGCCCCAGCATTTT; cdr3_aa: CASSLAPGSGGSNQPQHF
d_call: NA; j_call: TRBJ2-7; clone_size: NA; v_call: TRBV6-5; cdr3_nt: TGTGCCAGCAGTTCAACTGTTAGCTCCTACGAGCAGTACTTC; cdr3_aa: CASSSTVSSYEQYF
d_call: NA; j_call: TRBJ1-2; clone_size: NA; v_call: TRBV19; cdr3_nt: TGTGCCAGTACCTCTCCCGGAGGGTATGGCTACACCTTC; cdr3_aa: CASTSPGGYGYTF
d_call: NA; j_call: TRBJ2-3; clone_size: NA; v_call: TRBV9; cdr3_nt: TGTGCCAGCAGCGTTAATGACATACGGTTTAGCACAGATACGCAGTATTTT; cdr3_aa: CASSVNDIRFSTDTQYF
d_call: TRBD1; j_call: TRBJ2-5; clone_size: NA; v_call: TRBV5-1; cdr3_nt: TGCGCCAGCAGCCCCCGACAGGGGGGACGGGAGACCCAGTACTTC; cdr3_aa: CASSPRQGGRETQYF
d_call: NA; j_call: TRBJ2-5; clone_size: NA; v_call: TRBV3-1/TRBV3-2; cdr3_nt: TGTGCCAGCAGCCAAGGTGTAGGGGGGGGCCAAGAGACCCAGTACTTC; cdr3_aa: CASSQGVGGGQETQYF
d_call: TRBD2; j_call: TRBJ2-3; clone_size: NA; v_call: TRBV7-9; cdr3_nt: TGTGCCAGCAGCCATCAGGCTAGCGGGGAGCAGTATTTT; cdr3_aa: CASSHQASGEQYF
d_call: NA; j_call: TRBJ2-7; clone_size: NA; v_call: TRBV2; cdr3_nt: TGTGCCAGCAGTGAAGGACCGGCGGTCTTTCAGTACTTC; cdr3_aa: CASSEGPAVFQYF
d_call: NA; j_call: TRBJ2-1; clone_size: NA; v_call: TRBV2; cdr3_nt: TGTGCCAGCAAGACCAATGAGCAGTTCTTC; cdr3_aa: CASKTNEQFF
d_call: NA; j_call: TRBJ1-1; clone_size: NA; v_call: TRBV3-1/TRBV3-2; cdr3_nt: TGTGCCAGCAGCCAGGGAACAGGGGAAGCTTTCTTT; cdr3_aa: CASSQGTGEAFF
d_call: NA; j_call: TRBJ1-1; clone_size: NA; v_call: TRBV6-2/TRBV6-3; cdr3_nt: TGTGCCAGCAGTTACGGGGCTTGGGGGTTGGGGACTGAAGCTTTCTTT; cdr3_aa: CASSYGAWGLGTEAFF
d_call: NA; j_call: TRBJ1-5; clone_size: large; v_call: TRBV6-1; cdr3_nt: TGTGCCAGCAGTGAGGGGCCTAATGGTCGCAATCAGCCCCAGCATTTT; cdr3_aa: CASSEGPNGRNQPQHF
d_call: TRBD2; j_call: TRBJ2-3; clone_size: NA; v_call: TRBV10-3; cdr3_nt: TGTGCCATCAGTCAACCCGGGCTAGCGGGGGTAGATACGCAGTATTTT; cdr3_aa: CAISQPGLAGVDTQYF
d_call: TRBD1; j_call: TRBJ2-7; clone_size: NA; v_call: TRBV4-1; cdr3_nt: TGCGCCAGCAGCCTAGACAGGGCGATCTCCTACGAGCAGTACTTC; cdr3_aa: CASSLDRAISYEQYF